The TCR beta chain under discussion was sequenced for a study of blood T cells in healthy people across ages. For the second PCR, which ran for roughly 7 to 11 cycles, a sample-barcoded 5' primer and a J-beta primer mix were used. Per sample, CDR3-containing paired-end reads numbered at least 2.5 million. Each CDR3 protein is one row after TCRdb ran MiXCR on the 5' RACE reads. The profile shows over 1,500,000 distinct CDR3 sequences, roughly two fifths of them singletons. The receptor comes from a human donor in good health. What was sequenced was blood.

The CDR3 reads CASSHGGAGDTDTQYF. CDR3 DNA: TGCGCCAGCAGCCATGGAGGAGCGGGAGACACAGATACGCAGTATTTT. The V gene is TRBV5-1, the J gene TRBJ2-3, with 8 bases matching TRBD2. J lost 2 bases, V lost 4 bases, and 9 bases had no gene match. The germline gives CDR1 SGHRS, CDR2 YFSETQ. CDR3 length equals 16 residues.